The rows below give T cell receptor beta chains drawn from one sample of a study of blood T cell repertoires in COVID-19. Repertoires were generated with immunoSEQ multiplex PCR, while TCRdb's copy carries only in-frame clones and drops some. The sample records 60,000 to 75,000 clones, about 88% being singletons. Sequenced sample: peripheral blood. Receptors originate from a human donor in a cohort sampled during active COVID-19. Each CDR3 is given with its conserved first and last residue. A D gene is named only where the DNA matches it firmly. A clone size is listed for some rows: how often the clone was seen (once, few, many), or a class if it is expanded.

clone size,V gene,J gene,D gene,CDR3 DNA,CDR3 protein
NA,TRBV3-1/TRBV3-2,TRBJ2-5,NA,TGTGCCAGCAGCCCGGGACTGGAAGAGACCCAGTACTTC,CASSPGLEETQYF
few,TRBV7-9,TRBJ2-7,TRBD1,TGTGCCAGCAGCTGGACGCTACAGGGGAACCACGAGCAGTACTTC,CASSWTLQGNHEQYF
NA,TRBV11-2,TRBJ2-3,TRBD2,TGTGCCAGCAGCTTAAGGAGCCGCGGGAGCAGCACAGATACGCAGTATTTT,CASSLRSRGSSTDTQYF
once,TRBV16,TRBJ1-2,NA,TGTGCCAGCAGCCAAGGACATGTCTGCACCTTC,CASSQGHVCTF
NA,TRBV25-1,TRBJ1-1,TRBD1,TGTGCCAGCAGTGACAGGGGGATCACTGAAGCTTTCTTT,CASSDRGITEAFF
once,TRBV10-3,TRBJ2-3,TRBD1,TGTGCCATCGGTATTGGACAGGGAACAGATACGCAGTATTTT,CAIGIGQGTDTQYF
few,TRBV7-9,TRBJ1-2,NA,TGTGCCAGCAGCCAACAGATCCTCTATGGCTACACCTTC,CASSQQILYGYTF
NA,TRBV6-5,TRBJ2-1,NA,TGTGCCAGCAGTCCCCCCGGCTCCTACAATGAGCAGTTCTTC,CASSPPGSYNEQFF
NA,TRBV18,TRBJ2-2,TRBD2,TGTGCCAGCTCACCGGGCGGGAGGAACACCGGGGAGCTGTTTTTT,CASSPGGRNTGELFF
NA,TRBV3-1/TRBV3-2,TRBJ1-4,TRBD1,TGTGCCAGCAGCCAAGCGGCAGGGGGTGAAAAACTGTTTTTT,CASSQAAGGEKLFF